Listed here are 23 T cell receptor beta chains from one sample, sequenced in a study of blood T cell repertoires in COVID-19. Sequenced by immunoSEQ multiplex PCR; TCRdb stores in-frame clones only, minus some. In the table there are over 200,000 clones, 75% to 90% of which are singletons. Sample: PBMCs or T cells enriched from blood (not recorded which). The receptor source for this set is a woman aged 25 to 39 who had been exposed to COVID-19.

This chain connects TRBV3-1 (or the pseudogene TRBV3-2) to TRBJ1-2, with TRBD1 matching 7 bases. The ends lost 5 bases at V and 6 bases at J; junction bases unmatched: 6. Germline V gives CDR1 LGHDT, CDR2 YNNKEL (reference sequence). The CDR3 consists of 13 residues. As DNA, the CDR3 is TGTGCCAGCAGCTCAGGGGGAAAGAATGGCTACACCTTC. It encodes CASSSGGKNGYTF.

The chain is built from TRBV7-3 and TRBJ2-1, with 10 bases aligning to TRBD2. Germline CDR1 is SGHTA and CDR2 is FQGTGA. Unmatched junction bases numbered 5, after V lost 8 bases and J lost 7 bases. CDR3 length: 13 residues. CDR3 sequence: CASGVAGGNEQFF. In DNA, the CDR3 is TGTGCCAGCGGAGTAGCGGGAGGAAATGAGCAGTTCTTC.

J is TRBJ2-7 and V is TRBV18; TRBD1 agrees at 7 bases. J lost 3 bases, V lost 5 bases, and 4 bases had no gene match. Germline CDR1 KGHSH, CDR2 LQKENI. The CDR3 spans 13 residues. The CDR3 sequence is CASSGTENYEQYF. Here the CDR3 DNA reads TGTGCCAGCTCAGGGACAGAGAACTACGAGCAGTACTTC.

This chain connects TRBV23-1 to TRBJ2-7; maybe TRBD1 (5 bases). TRBV23-1 is an ORF; its function is uncertain. CDR3 size: 15 residues. V was pared by 3 bases and J by 0 bases, with 12 bases between. The CDR3 is CASSHKQTDSYEQYF. The CDR3 nucleotides read TGCGCCAGCAGTCACAAGCAGACAGACTCCTACGAGCAGTACTTC.

The table lists this clone with a few counts. CDR3 sequence: CASKGLLQTYEQYF. The DNA of the CDR3 is TGTGCCTCTAAGGGACTCCTACAAACCTACGAGCAGTACTTC. The rearrangement links TRBV6-5 to TRBJ2-7; maybe TRBD2 (6 bases). CDR1 is MNHEY and CDR2 is SVGAGI in the germline V gene. Trimming took off 11 bases at V and 2 bases at J, with 19 bases between the two ends. This CDR3 contains 14 residues.

This clone showed up just a few times. The chain employs TRBV4-2 and TRBJ1-2, with 9 bases matching TRBD1. In germline, CDR1 is LGHNA, CDR2 YNFKEQ. The CDR3 contains 16 residues. The V gene end was trimmed by 0 bases and the J gene end by 8 bases; junction bases not matched to a gene: 10. The CDR3 DNA reads as TGTGCCAGCAGCCAAGATTTCCGGGACAGGGTGTTGGGCTACACCTTC. Protein: CASSQDFRDRVLGYTF.

This chain connects TRBV12-3 or TRBV12-4 to TRBJ1-6, with no clear D. CDR3 length: 13 amino acids. The V gene lost 3 bases and the J gene lost 7 bases, with 7 bases spanning the gap. The CDR3 DNA reads TGTGCCAGCAGTTTCCCGGGAAATTCACCCCTCCACTTT. Encoded protein: CASSFPGNSPLHF.

This clone was picked up a small number of times. This chain joins TRBV28 and TRBJ2-7; 8 bases are shared with TRBD2. Germline V gives CDR1 MDHEN, CDR2 SYDVKM. This CDR3 has 13 amino acids. V trimming: 6 bases; J trimming: 4 bases; junction bases outside the gene matches: 5. CDR3 sequence reads: CASRMTSAYEQYF. The CDR3 DNA sequence: TGTGCCAGCAGGATGACTAGCGCGTACGAGCAGTACTTC.

The V call is TRBV6-2 or TRBV6-3, the J call TRBJ2-7, with 8 bases identical to TRBD2. The CDR3 runs 15 residues. V was clipped by 6 bases and J by 4 bases; unmatched bases: 11. Looked up from germline, CDR1 is MNHEY and CDR2 is SVGEGT. CDR3 sequence reads: CASSRGLASGYEQYF. For the CDR3, the DNA is TGTGCCAGCAGCCGAGGACTAGCTTCCGGATACGAGCAGTACTTC.

The chain is built from TRBV29-1 and TRBJ2-5, with 7 bases fitting TRBD2. The CDR3 runs 14 residues. Germline V gene lookup returns CDR1 SQVTM and CDR2 ANQGSEA. The trim removed 4 bases at V and 0 bases at J, leaving 5 bases unmatched. CDR3 amino acids: CSVGLLADQETQYF. DNA for the CDR3: TGCAGCGTTGGACTCCTAGCGGACCAAGAGACCCAGTACTTC.

V is TRBV25-1 and J is TRBJ2-3; possibly TRBD1 for D (5 bases). Per the germline V gene, CDR1 is MGHDK and CDR2 is SYGVNS. The CDR3 is 12 amino acids. V was shortened by 6 bases and J by 4 bases, with 8 bases between the two germline ends. CDR3 sequence (DNA): TGTGCCAGCAGAAAGGGGCCAGATACGCAGTATTTT. Translating gives CASRKGPDTQYF.

The CDR3 nucleotides read TGTGCCAGCAGCTCCTTGAGCCTGAACACTGAAGCTTTCTTT. Translated: CASSSLSLNTEAFF. This chain joins TRBV5-4 and TRBJ1-1; D is unresolved. The germline V gene has CDR1 SGHNT and CDR2 YYREEE (reference sequence). V was pared by 3 bases and J by 0 bases, with 9 bases between. CDR3 length equals 14 residues.

The V gene is TRBV7-9, the J gene TRBJ1-1, with TRBD1 as a possible D gene (5 bases). Germline assignment: CDR1 SEHNR and CDR2 FQNEAQ (reference sequence). This CDR3 is 15 amino acids long. With 5 bases removed from V and 6 bases from J, the gap between germline ends came to 19 bases. The CDR3 DNA is TGTGCCAGCAGCGAACAGGCTCTCGCTTTCCCTGAAGCTTTCTTT. As protein: CASSEQALAFPEAFF.

The chain has TRBV27 and TRBJ1-2; TRBD1 is a possible D gene (6 bases). The V and J ends lost 5 bases and 1 base respectively, with 8 bases between them. Per the germline V gene, CDR1 is MNHEY and CDR2 is SMNVEV (reference sequence). This CDR3 spans 13 amino acids. The CDR3 protein is CASSQGFNYGYTF. CDR3 in DNA: TGTGCCAGCAGTCAGGGGTTTAACTATGGCTACACCTTC.

The V gene is TRBV7-9, the J gene TRBJ2-4; D might be TRBD1 (6 bases). Germline-derived CDR1 and CDR2 are SEHNR and FQNEAQ (reference sequence). The CDR3 consists of 15 residues. Trimming pared 1 base from V and 6 bases from J, leaving 13 bases between. In nucleotides, the CDR3 is TGTGCCAGCAGCTTAGGGCAGGGGAAGATAAACATTCAGTACTTC. Its translation is CASSLGQGKINIQYF. Using reference TRBV7-9 and TRBJ2-4 for the parts outside the CDR3, the full variable domain is DTGVSQNPRHKITKRGQNVTFRCDPISEHNRLYWYRQTLGQGPEFLTYFQNEAQLEKSRLLSDRFSAERPKGSFSTLEIQRTEQGDSAMYLCASSLGQGKINIQYFGAGTRLSVL.

The chain links TRBV7-9 to TRBJ1-3, with D possibly matching TRBD1 (6 bases). The CDR3 totals 16 residues. V was cut by 2 bases and J by 5 bases, with 16 bases left in between. The germline CDR1 and CDR2 sequences are SEHNR and FQNEAQ (reference sequence). CDR3 in amino acids: CASSLNGRGARNTIYF. The CDR3 region has the DNA TGTGCCAGCAGCTTAAACGGTCGGGGGGCCAGAAACACCATATATTTT.

V is TRBV3-1 (or the pseudogene TRBV3-2) and J is TRBJ2-3, with D possibly matching TRBD2 (5 bases). Trimming pared 1 base from V and 5 bases from J, leaving 7 bases between. This CDR3 spans 13 amino acids. Germline lookup yields CDR1 LGHDT and CDR2 YNNKEL (reference sequence). The CDR3 region is CASSQGGKDTQYF. CDR3 DNA: TGTGCCAGCAGCCAAGGAGGGAAAGATACGCAGTATTTT.

A few counts support this clone. V and J are TRBV19 and TRBJ2-2; 12 bases are a match to TRBD2. CDR1 and CDR2 from the germline V gene are LNHDA and SQIVND (reference sequence). Unmatched junction bases numbered 5, after V lost 5 bases and J lost 4 bases. The CDR3 contains 16 residues. DNA for the CDR3: TGTGCCAGTAGTTCTAGCGGGAGGGCCCTCACCGGGGAGCTGTTTTTT. Translating it yields CASSSSGRALTGELFF. Drawing the rest from reference TRBV19 and TRBJ2-2, the complete variable domain is DGGITQSPKYLFRKEGQNVTLSCEQNLNHDAMYWYRQDPGQGLRLIYYSQIVNDFQKGDIAEGYSVSREKKESFPLTVTSAQKNPTAFYLCASSSSGRALTGELFFGEGSRLTVL.

V gene TRBV10-2 combines with J gene TRBJ2-1; D ambiguous. The germline V and J ends were trimmed by 7 bases and 0 bases, with 10 bases remaining between them. Germline CDR1 WSHSY, CDR2 SAAADI. The CDR3 length is 14 residues. The chain's CDR3 is CASILSNSYNEQFF. The CDR3 DNA sequence: TGCGCCAGCATTTTGAGTAACTCCTACAATGAGCAGTTCTTC.

This chain uses TRBV7-9 with TRBJ2-1, with TRBD2 matching 10 bases. V dropped 1 base and J dropped 7; count of bases not matched to a gene: 10. Germline values: CDR1 SEHNR, CDR2 FQNEAQ (reference sequence). The CDR3 extends over 17 amino acids. The chain's CDR3 is CASSLVVQLAGINEQFF. CDR3 sequence (DNA): TGTGCCAGCAGCTTAGTGGTGCAACTAGCGGGAATTAATGAGCAGTTCTTC.

V is TRBV12-3 or TRBV12-4 and J is TRBJ2-7; a possible D gene is TRBD2 (6 bases). CDR3 length: 13 amino acids. Trimming stripped 0 bases from V and 6 bases from J, with 9 bases between. This chain's CDR3 is CASSLAGAGEQYF. DNA of the CDR3: TGTGCCAGCAGTTTAGCGGGAGCGGGCGAGCAGTACTTC.

The chain combines TRBV7-9 with TRBJ1-6, with D unclear. Germline V lookup: CDR1 SEHNR, CDR2 FQNEAQ (reference sequence). Deletions cut 0 bases from V and 4 bases from J, with 7 bases between. This CDR3 is built from 15 residues. CDR3 loop: CASSLASGYNSPLHF. DNA of the CDR3: TGTGCCAGCAGCTTAGCGTCCGGTTATAATTCACCCCTCCACTTT.

The chain links TRBV25-1 to TRBJ1-6; the match to TRBD1 covers 8 bases. Unmatched junction bases numbered 6, after V lost 6 bases and J lost 8 bases. The V gene's germline CDR1 is MGHDK and CDR2 SYGVNS. This CDR3 is built from 14 residues. CDR3 loop: CASRVGQGYSPLHF. In DNA, the CDR3 is TGTGCCAGCAGAGTAGGACAGGGTTATTCACCCCTCCACTTT.